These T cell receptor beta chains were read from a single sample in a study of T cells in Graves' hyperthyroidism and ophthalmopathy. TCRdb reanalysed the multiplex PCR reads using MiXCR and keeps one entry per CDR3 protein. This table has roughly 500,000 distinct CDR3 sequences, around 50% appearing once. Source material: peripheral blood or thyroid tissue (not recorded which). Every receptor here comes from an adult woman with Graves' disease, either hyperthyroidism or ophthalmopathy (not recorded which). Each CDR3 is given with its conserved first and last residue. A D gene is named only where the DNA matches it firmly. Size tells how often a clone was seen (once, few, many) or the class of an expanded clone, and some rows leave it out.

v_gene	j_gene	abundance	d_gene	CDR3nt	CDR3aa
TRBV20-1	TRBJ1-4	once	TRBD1	TGCAGTGCTAGAGATCCAGTGACAGGGTGGGAAAAACTGTTTTTT	CSARDPVTGWEKLFF
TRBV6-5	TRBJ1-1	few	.	TGTGCCAGCCGGAGGGGGGGCACTGAAGCTTTCTTT	CASRRGGTEAFF
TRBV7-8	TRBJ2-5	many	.	TGTGCCAGCAGCCCACCGCGGACATTCCAAGAGACCCAGTACTTC	CASSPPRTFQETQYF
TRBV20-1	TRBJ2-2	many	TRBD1	TGCAGTGCTAGAGATGGTGACAGGGTTTCCGGGGAGCTGTTTTTT	CSARDGDRVSGELFF
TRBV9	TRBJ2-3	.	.	TGTGCCAGCAGCGTAGTCGGACTCGGGATCCCAAGCACAGATACGCAGTATTTT	CASSVVGLGIPSTDTQYF
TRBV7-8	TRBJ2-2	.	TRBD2	TGTGCCAGCAGGGGAATCGGGAGGGCCCGGGGCACCGGGGAGCTGTTTTTT	CASRGIGRARGTGELFF
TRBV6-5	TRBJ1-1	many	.	TGTGCCAGCACCTTAAGGAACACTGAAGCTTTCTTT	CASTLRNTEAFF
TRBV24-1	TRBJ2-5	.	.	TGTGCCACCAGTGATGCGCGGGTGGGGGCGGAGACCCAGTACTTC	CATSDARVGAETQYF
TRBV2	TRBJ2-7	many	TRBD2	TGTGCCAGCAGTGAACTAGCGGACTCCTACGAGCAGTACTTC	CASSELADSYEQYF
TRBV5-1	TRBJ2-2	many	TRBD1	TGCGCCAGCAGCTTGCCTGGGACAGGGGCTACCGGGGAGCTGTTTTTT	CASSLPGTGATGELFF
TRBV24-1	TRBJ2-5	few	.	TGTGCCACCAGTGATGGGACGGTACAAGAGACCCAGTACTTC	CATSDGTVQETQYF
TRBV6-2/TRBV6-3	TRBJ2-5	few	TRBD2	TGTGCCAGCAGTTGGGCACTAGCGGGAGACCAAGAGACCCAGTACTTC	CASSWALAGDQETQYF
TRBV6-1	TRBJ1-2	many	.	TGTGCCAGCAGTGAAGAGATCGGGGCCAACTATGGCTACACCTTC	CASSEEIGANYGYTF
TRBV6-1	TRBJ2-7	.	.	TGTGCCAGCGGCCTGCCCTGGGTCTCCTACGAGCAGTACTTC	CASGLPWVSYEQYF
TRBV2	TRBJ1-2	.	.	TGTGCCAGCAGTGAATTTAAGCTAAGCTATGGCTACACCTTC	CASSEFKLSYGYTF
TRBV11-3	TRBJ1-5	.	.	TGTGCCAGCAGCTTAATGTCAGGCAATCAGCCCCAGCATTTT	CASSLMSGNQPQHF
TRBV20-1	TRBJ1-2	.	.	TGCAGTGCTAGAGATCGTGGGTCCCGTAGTGGCCATAGTGGCTACACCTTC	CSARDRGSRSGHSGYTF
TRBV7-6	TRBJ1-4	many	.	TGTGCCAGCAGCTTAAGGCTCCGGGGGGAAAAACTGTTTTTT	CASSLRLRGEKLFF
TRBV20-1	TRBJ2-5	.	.	TGCAGTGCTAGTTCTTATGAAGAGACCCAGTACTTC	CSASSYEETQYF
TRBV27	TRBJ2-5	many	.	TGTGCCAGCCAGGACCGAAGCTCCCAAGAGACCCAGTACTTC	CASQDRSSQETQYF
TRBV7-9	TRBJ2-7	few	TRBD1	TGTGCCAGCAGCCACCGGGACAGGTTATCCTACGAGCAGTACTTC	CASSHRDRLSYEQYF
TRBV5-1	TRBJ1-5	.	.	TGCGCCAGCAGCTGGGACGCAGGTAGCAATCAGCCCCAGCATTTT	CASSWDAGSNQPQHF
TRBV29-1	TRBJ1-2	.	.	TGCAGCGTTAAGGGCAGGGGCTATGGCTACACCTTC	CSVKGRGYGYTF
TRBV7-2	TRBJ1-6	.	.	TGTGCCAGCAGCTCGCGGCTGGCTAATATGCGGTCACCCCTCCACTTT	CASSSRLANMRSPLHF
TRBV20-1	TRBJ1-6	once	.	TGCAGTGCTAGGCAGGACAGTAATTCACCCCTCCACTTT	CSARQDSNSPLHF
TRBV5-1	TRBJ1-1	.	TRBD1	TGCGCCAGCAGCGCATCGGCAGGACAGGGCTCTGAAGCTTTCTTT	CASSASAGQGSEAFF
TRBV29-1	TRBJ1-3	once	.	TGCAGCGTTGGAGGAAGAGGGCGGTATGCTGGAAACACCATATATTTT	CSVGGRGRYAGNTIYF
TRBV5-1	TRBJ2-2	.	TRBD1	TGCGCCAGCAGCTCCGCTGGACAGGTCCACACCGGGGAGCTGTTTTTT	CASSSAGQVHTGELFF
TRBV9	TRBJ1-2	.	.	TGTGCCAGCAAAGGGTCGAGTTATGGCTACACCTTC	CASKGSSYGYTF
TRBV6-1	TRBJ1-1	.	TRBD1	TGTGCCAGCAGTGGGACAGGGAGTAGGACTGAAGCTTTCTTT	CASSGTGSRTEAFF
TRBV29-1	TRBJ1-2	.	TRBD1	TGCAGCGTCCTACAGGGGTCAGCGGGCTACACCTTC	CSVLQGSAGYTF
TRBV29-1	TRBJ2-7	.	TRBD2	TGCAGCTTGGTTAGCGGGACGCGATACGAGCAGTACTTC	CSLVSGTRYEQYF
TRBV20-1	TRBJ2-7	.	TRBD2	TGCAGTGCTAGGGCTCCTCGCGGGAGTGAGTTCTACGAGCAGTACTTC	CSARAPRGSEFYEQYF
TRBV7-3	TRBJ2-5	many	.	TGTGCCAGCAGCCAGGTTCTCGGGGAGACCCAGTACTTC	CASSQVLGETQYF
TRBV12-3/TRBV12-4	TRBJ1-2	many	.	TGTGCCAGCAGTTGGGGGATCCCCTCAGGCTACACCTTC	CASSWGIPSGYTF
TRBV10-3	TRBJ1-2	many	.	TGTGCCAGCAGTGAACAAGGAGGGGCGGGAGGCTACACCTTC	CASSEQGGAGGYTF
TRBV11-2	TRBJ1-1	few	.	TGTGCCAGCAGCCTCGCCACCGACAGGAGCACTGAAGCTTTCTTT	CASSLATDRSTEAFF
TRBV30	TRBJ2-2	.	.	TGTGCCTGGAGTGCAAACACCGGGGAGCTGTTTTTT	CAWSANTGELFF
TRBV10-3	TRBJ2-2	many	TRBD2	TGTGCCATCTCGACTAGCGGGAGTAGCTCCGGGGAGCTGTTTTTT	CAISTSGSSSGELFF
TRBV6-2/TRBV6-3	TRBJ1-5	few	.	TGTGCCAGCAGCCGGACCCCAGGGTTGGATCAGCCCCAGCATTTT	CASSRTPGLDQPQHF
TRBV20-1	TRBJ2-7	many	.	TGCAGTGCGAACAGGGCCGACACTACCTACGAGCAGTACTTC	CSANRADTTYEQYF
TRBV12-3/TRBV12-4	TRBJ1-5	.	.	TGTGCCAGCAGCATGGACAGCCTCGGGTATCAGCCCCAGCATTTT	CASSMDSLGYQPQHF
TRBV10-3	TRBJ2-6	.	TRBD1	TGTGCCTCCGGGACAGGGGGCTCTGGGGCCAACGTCCTGACTTTC	CASGTGGSGANVLTF
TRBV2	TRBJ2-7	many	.	TGTGCCAGCACCCAAACCTACGAGCAGTACTTC	CASTQTYEQYF
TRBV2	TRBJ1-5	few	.	TGTGCCAGCAGAGGCCTTCAAAGAAATCAGCCCCAGCATTTT	CASRGLQRNQPQHF
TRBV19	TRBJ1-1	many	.	TGTGCCAGTAAGGCGGGCACTGAAGCTTTCTTT	CASKAGTEAFF
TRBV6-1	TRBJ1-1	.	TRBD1	TGTGCCGGCGGACAGGGGGCAGACACTGAAGCTTTCTTT	CAGGQGADTEAFF
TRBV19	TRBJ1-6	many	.	TGTGCCAGTGCGGATTCCTATAATTCACCCCTCCACTTT	CASADSYNSPLHF
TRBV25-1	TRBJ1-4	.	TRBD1	TGTGCCAGCAGCCCGCGGGACAGGGAAAATGAAAAACTGTTTTTT	CASSPRDRENEKLFF
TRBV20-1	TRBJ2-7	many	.	TGCAGTGCGCGGCTAGCGTTATCTCAGGAGGGGCAGTACTTC	CSARLALSQEGQYF
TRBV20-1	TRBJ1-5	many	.	TGCAGTGCTAGAGATAGGCGGCTAGGACAGCCCCAGCATTTT	CSARDRRLGQPQHF
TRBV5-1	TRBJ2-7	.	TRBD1	TGTGCCTGGAGCATAGCAGGGGGCTCCTACGAGCAGTACTTC	CAWSIAGGSYEQYF
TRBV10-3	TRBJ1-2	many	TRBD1	TGTGCCGCTCACGGGACAGGGGAGAGGCCTGGCTACACCTTC	CAAHGTGERPGYTF
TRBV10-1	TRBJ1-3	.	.	TGCGCCAGCAGTCCCAGGGCCGGGATGAAGGTCACCATATATTTT	CASSPRAGMKVTIYF
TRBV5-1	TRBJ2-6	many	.	TGCGCCAGCAGCTTGGCCGGTTGGTCTGAGGGGGCCAACGTCCTGACTTTC	CASSLAGWSEGANVLTF
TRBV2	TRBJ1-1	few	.	TGTGCCAGCAGCCCGGGACGGAACTCTGAAGCTTTCTTT	CASSPGRNSEAFF
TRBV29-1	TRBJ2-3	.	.	TGCAGCGGACAGACAAACCAAGATACGCAGTATTTT	CSGQTNQDTQYF
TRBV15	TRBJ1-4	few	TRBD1	TGTGCCACCAGCAGCAGAACCGGGACAGGGTTTGGCGAAAAACTGTTTTTT	CATSSRTGTGFGEKLFF
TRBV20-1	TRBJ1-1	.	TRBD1	TGCAGTGCCGGGGACAGGGGAAGGCACACTGAAGCTTTCTTT	CSAGDRGRHTEAFF
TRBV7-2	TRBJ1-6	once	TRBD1	TGTGCCAGCAGCTCGGGACAGGGTAGAGAAACCCTCCACTTT	CASSSGQGRETLHF